Listed below are T cell receptor beta chains from one sample, sequenced in a study of cytotoxic CD8 clonotypes in ibrutinib-treated CLL. Profiling relied on immunoSEQ multiplex PCR, and the TCRdb table lists in-frame clones only, not all of them. The sample contains some 10,000 clones, approximately 60% of which appear only once. The sample was PBMCs, taken before ibrutinib treatment. These receptors came from a human donor with chronic lymphocytic leukemia. CDR3s include the opening cysteine and the closing phenylalanine or tryptophan. Fields, in order: D gene, clone size, V gene, J gene, CDR3 protein, CDR3 DNA. The D gene is left open where the match is weak. Clone size, where shown, is once, few, many, or a class for clones that have expanded.

d_call: TRBD2
clone_size: -
v_call: TRBV5-4
j_call: TRBJ2-1
cdr3_aa: CASSLPAGGFDNEQFF
cdr3_nt: TGTGCCAGCAGCCTACCGGCGGGGGGGTTCGACAATGAGCAGTTCTTC

d_call: -
clone_size: -
v_call: TRBV2
j_call: TRBJ1-4
cdr3_aa: CASSAGTGGSEKLFF
cdr3_nt: TGTGCCAGCAGTGCGGGGACCGGGGGGAGTGAAAAACTGTTTTTT

d_call: -
clone_size: -
v_call: TRBV5-1
j_call: TRBJ2-5
cdr3_aa: CASRVAGETQYF
cdr3_nt: TGCGCCAGCCGGGTGGCGGGAGAGACCCAGTACTTC

d_call: TRBD1
clone_size: -
v_call: TRBV19
j_call: TRBJ2-2
cdr3_aa: CASSRVTGATGELFF
cdr3_nt: TGTGCCAGTAGTAGGGTGACAGGGGCCACCGGGGAGCTGTTTTTT

d_call: TRBD1
clone_size: few
v_call: TRBV19
j_call: TRBJ2-7
cdr3_aa: CASKRTGGYEQYF
cdr3_nt: TGTGCCAGTAAAAGGACAGGGGGCTACGAGCAGTACTTC

d_call: -
clone_size: -
v_call: TRBV9
j_call: TRBJ1-4
cdr3_aa: CASSASPTNEKLFF
cdr3_nt: TGTGCCAGCAGCGCCAGCCCTACTAATGAAAAACTGTTTTTT

d_call: -
clone_size: -
v_call: TRBV2
j_call: TRBJ2-4
cdr3_aa: CASTTGNKNIQYF
cdr3_nt: TGTGCCAGCACAACAGGGAACAAAAACATTCAGTACTTC

d_call: -
clone_size: -
v_call: TRBV7-8
j_call: TRBJ2-6
cdr3_aa: CASSPLFVSGANVLTF
cdr3_nt: TGTGCCAGCAGCCCCCTGTTTGTCTCTGGGGCCAACGTCCTGACTTTC

d_call: TRBD2
clone_size: once
v_call: TRBV2
j_call: TRBJ2-2
cdr3_aa: CASSVRLAGNTGELFF
cdr3_nt: TGTGCCAGCAGTGTTCGACTAGCGGGGAACACCGGGGAGCTGTTTTTT

d_call: TRBD1
clone_size: -
v_call: TRBV5-1
j_call: TRBJ2-4
cdr3_aa: CASSTDPARDRGAKNIQYF
cdr3_nt: TGCGCCAGCAGCACCGACCCAGCCCGGGACAGGGGAGCCAAAAACATTCAGTACTTC

d_call: -
clone_size: -
v_call: TRBV5-1
j_call: TRBJ2-7
cdr3_aa: CASSLGFSGGMAYEQYF
cdr3_nt: TGCGCCAGCAGCTTGGGATTCTCCGGGGGCATGGCCTACGAGCAGTACTTC

d_call: -
clone_size: -
v_call: TRBV6-6
j_call: TRBJ2-5
cdr3_aa: CASSPRGRATQETQYF
cdr3_nt: TGTGCCAGCAGTCCCCGGGGGAGAGCTACTCAAGAGACCCAGTACTTC

d_call: -
clone_size: -
v_call: TRBV7-2
j_call: TRBJ2-7
cdr3_aa: CASSGEYEQYF
cdr3_nt: TGTGCCTCCTCGGGAGAGTACGAGCAGTACTTC

d_call: -
clone_size: -
v_call: TRBV27
j_call: TRBJ1-2
cdr3_aa: CASSLVGDLANYGYTF
cdr3_nt: TGTGCCAGCAGTTTGGTTGGAGACCTAGCTAACTATGGCTACACCTTC

d_call: -
clone_size: -
v_call: TRBV18
j_call: TRBJ2-7
cdr3_aa: CASSDFRYEQYF
cdr3_nt: TGTGCCAGCTCAGATTTCCGCTACGAGCAGTACTTC

d_call: -
clone_size: -
v_call: TRBV18
j_call: TRBJ2-5
cdr3_aa: CASSPRQELRTQYF
cdr3_nt: TGTGCCAGCTCACCACGACAGGAACTCAGGACCCAGTACTTC

d_call: -
clone_size: once
v_call: TRBV14
j_call: TRBJ2-6
cdr3_aa: CASSESYSDSLISGANVLTF
cdr3_nt: TGTGCCAGCAGCGAAAGCTACTCGGACAGCCTTATCTCTGGGGCCAACGTCCTGACTTTC

d_call: -
clone_size: -
v_call: TRBV18
j_call: TRBJ2-2
cdr3_aa: CASSPSQGITGELFF
cdr3_nt: TGTGCCAGCTCACCTTCACAGGGAATCACCGGGGAGCTGTTTTTT

d_call: -
clone_size: -
v_call: TRBV19
j_call: TRBJ1-2
cdr3_aa: CASSIEAGGYGYTF
cdr3_nt: TGTGCCAGTAGTATAGAGGCAGGTGGTTATGGCTACACCTTC

d_call: -
clone_size: few
v_call: TRBV10-3
j_call: TRBJ2-2
cdr3_aa: CAISESAGSISGELFF
cdr3_nt: TGTGCCATCAGTGAGTCGGCGGGATCGATTTCCGGGGAGCTGTTTTTT

d_call: TRBD1
clone_size: few
v_call: TRBV10-3
j_call: TRBJ2-1
cdr3_aa: CAITHRQGNEQFF
cdr3_nt: TGTGCCATCACCCATAGACAGGGCAATGAGCAGTTCTTC

d_call: -
clone_size: -
v_call: TRBV30
j_call: TRBJ1-1
cdr3_aa: CAWSVLFGVGSGIGKAFF
cdr3_nt: TGTGCCTGGAGTGTACTTTTCGGCGTGGGGAGCGGCATAGGGAAAGCTTTCTTT

d_call: TRBD2
clone_size: -
v_call: TRBV7-2
j_call: TRBJ2-7
cdr3_aa: CASSVSGGAIYEQYF
cdr3_nt: TGTGCCAGCAGCGTTAGCGGGGGGGCCATATACGAGCAGTACTTC

d_call: TRBD1
clone_size: -
v_call: TRBV5-1
j_call: TRBJ2-7
cdr3_aa: CASTTGAGGYEQYF
cdr3_nt: TGCGCCAGCACCACAGGGGCAGGGGGCTACGAGCAGTACTTC

d_call: TRBD1
clone_size: -
v_call: TRBV28
j_call: TRBJ2-7
cdr3_aa: CASSSPIARQGAIYEQYF
cdr3_nt: TGTGCCAGCAGTTCCCCGATTGCCAGACAGGGGGCAATCTACGAGCAGTACTTC

d_call: -
clone_size: few
v_call: TRBV10-3
j_call: TRBJ1-2
cdr3_aa: CAIRARGFNGYTF
cdr3_nt: TGTGCCATCAGGGCGAGGGGTTTCAATGGCTACACCTTC

d_call: -
clone_size: -
v_call: TRBV18
j_call: TRBJ2-7
cdr3_aa: CASSPLSQSSYEQYF
cdr3_nt: TGTGCCAGCTCACCCCTTTCTCAGAGCTCCTACGAGCAGTACTTC

d_call: TRBD1
clone_size: -
v_call: TRBV11-2
j_call: TRBJ2-2
cdr3_aa: CASKGAPGELFF
cdr3_nt: TGTGCCAGCAAGGGGGCGCCCGGGGAGCTGTTTTTT

d_call: -
clone_size: -
v_call: TRBV6-5
j_call: TRBJ1-1
cdr3_aa: CASRLTGPTNTEAFF
cdr3_nt: TGTGCCAGCAGGCTAACGGGACCGACGAACACTGAAGCTTTCTTT

d_call: TRBD2
clone_size: -
v_call: TRBV6-5
j_call: TRBJ2-7
cdr3_aa: CASSSTSGGFYEQYF
cdr3_nt: TGTGCCAGCAGTTCTACTAGCGGGGGCTTCTACGAGCAGTACTTC

d_call: -
clone_size: -
v_call: TRBV9
j_call: TRBJ2-3
cdr3_aa: CASSPLGRAASTDTQYF
cdr3_nt: TGTGCCAGCAGCCCGCTGGGGAGAGCGGCTAGCACAGATACGCAGTATTTT

d_call: -
clone_size: -
v_call: TRBV5-5
j_call: TRBJ1-3
cdr3_aa: CASSFGPGSGNTIYF
cdr3_nt: TGTGCCAGCAGCTTTGGCCCTGGCAGTGGAAACACCATATATTTT

d_call: -
clone_size: -
v_call: TRBV10-3
j_call: TRBJ1-2
cdr3_aa: CATRAGVDSGYTF
cdr3_nt: TGTGCCACTCGAGCTGGGGTAGACTCTGGCTACACCTTC

d_call: -
clone_size: -
v_call: TRBV6-6
j_call: TRBJ1-2
cdr3_aa: CASRPDGDYGYTF
cdr3_nt: TGTGCCAGCAGACCCGACGGAGACTATGGCTACACCTTC

d_call: TRBD2
clone_size: -
v_call: TRBV9
j_call: TRBJ2-2
cdr3_aa: CASSFSGGANTGELFF
cdr3_nt: TGTGCCAGCAGCTTCAGCGGGGGGGCGAACACCGGGGAGCTGTTTTTT

d_call: -
clone_size: -
v_call: TRBV14
j_call: TRBJ2-1
cdr3_aa: CASSQYQAYNEQFF
cdr3_nt: TGTGCCAGCAGCCAATACCAAGCCTACAATGAGCAGTTCTTC

d_call: TRBD1
clone_size: -
v_call: TRBV6-1
j_call: TRBJ2-1
cdr3_aa: CASSADRVGWNEQFF
cdr3_nt: TGTGCCAGCAGTGCTGACAGGGTGGGTTGGAATGAGCAGTTCTTC

d_call: -
clone_size: -
v_call: TRBV6-6
j_call: TRBJ2-5
cdr3_aa: CASTPGETQYF
cdr3_nt: TGTGCCAGCACCCCGGGCGAGACCCAGTACTTC

d_call: -
clone_size: few
v_call: TRBV5-8
j_call: TRBJ2-1
cdr3_aa: CASSLMFVVPHNEQFF
cdr3_nt: TGTGCCAGCAGCTTGATGTTTGTGGTCCCACACAATGAGCAGTTCTTC

d_call: TRBD1
clone_size: -
v_call: TRBV28
j_call: TRBJ2-7
cdr3_aa: CATTGASYEQYF
cdr3_nt: TGTGCCACCACAGGGGCCTCCTACGAGCAGTACTTC

d_call: -
clone_size: few
v_call: TRBV30
j_call: TRBJ2-7
cdr3_aa: CAWALGRPYEQYF
cdr3_nt: TGTGCCTGGGCTCTTGGGCGCCCTTACGAGCAGTACTTC

d_call: -
clone_size: few
v_call: TRBV5-5
j_call: TRBJ1-4
cdr3_aa: CASTRTRNEKLFF
cdr3_nt: TGTGCCAGCACCCGGACAAGGAATGAAAAACTGTTTTTT

d_call: -
clone_size: -
v_call: TRBV29-1
j_call: TRBJ1-2
cdr3_aa: CSVEHAIKYGYTF
cdr3_nt: TGCAGCGTTGAACACGCGATAAAATATGGCTACACCTTC

d_call: -
clone_size: few
v_call: TRBV25-1
j_call: TRBJ2-7
cdr3_aa: CASQGGRRYEQYF
cdr3_nt: TGTGCCAGCCAGGGTGGGAGACGTTACGAGCAGTACTTC

d_call: -
clone_size: -
v_call: TRBV9
j_call: TRBJ1-1
cdr3_aa: CASSKRGDGTEAFF
cdr3_nt: TGTGCCAGCAGCAAACGAGGGGATGGCACTGAAGCTTTCTTT

d_call: -
clone_size: -
v_call: TRBV5-1
j_call: TRBJ1-6
cdr3_aa: CASSWGQGTGNSPLHF
cdr3_nt: TGCGCCAGCAGCTGGGGGCAGGGCACGGGGAATTCACCCCTCCACTTT

d_call: TRBD2
clone_size: -
v_call: TRBV25-1
j_call: TRBJ2-3
cdr3_aa: CASSGPGLAGRSTDTQYF
cdr3_nt: TGTGCCAGCAGTGGACCGGGACTAGCGGGTCGGAGCACAGATACGCAGTATTTT

d_call: -
clone_size: -
v_call: TRBV15
j_call: TRBJ2-7
cdr3_aa: CATSRDLVEQYF
cdr3_nt: TGTGCCACCAGCAGAGATTTGGTCGAGCAGTACTTC

d_call: -
clone_size: -
v_call: TRBV25-1
j_call: TRBJ2-5
cdr3_aa: CASSELTEETQYF
cdr3_nt: TGTGCCAGCAGTGAATTAACAGAAGAGACCCAGTACTTC

d_call: TRBD1
clone_size: -
v_call: TRBV6-5
j_call: TRBJ2-7
cdr3_aa: CASSYSMTGGIYEQYF
cdr3_nt: TGTGCCAGCAGTTACTCGATGACAGGGGGTATATACGAGCAGTACTTC

d_call: -
clone_size: -
v_call: TRBV7-9
j_call: TRBJ1-1
cdr3_aa: CASTPVPGYSEAFF
cdr3_nt: TGTGCCAGCACCCCGGTCCCAGGGTATTCTGAAGCTTTCTTT

d_call: -
clone_size: -
v_call: TRBV10-1
j_call: TRBJ2-2
cdr3_aa: CASSESRGGRMNTGELFF
cdr3_nt: TGCGCCAGCAGTGAGTCGAGGGGAGGCAGGATGAACACCGGGGAGCTGTTTTTT

d_call: TRBD1
clone_size: -
v_call: TRBV10-3
j_call: TRBJ2-2
cdr3_aa: CAISAAVGTGGGGELFF
cdr3_nt: TGTGCCATCAGTGCGGCCGTTGGGACAGGGGGAGGCGGGGAGCTGTTTTTT

d_call: TRBD2
clone_size: -
v_call: TRBV15
j_call: TRBJ2-5
cdr3_aa: CATSGGLAENQETQYF
cdr3_nt: TGTGCCACCAGCGGAGGACTAGCGGAGAATCAAGAGACCCAGTACTTC

d_call: TRBD1
clone_size: few
v_call: TRBV19
j_call: TRBJ1-1
cdr3_aa: CASSPQTGSINTEAFF
cdr3_nt: TGTGCCAGTAGTCCGCAGACAGGGTCGATTAACACTGAAGCTTTCTTT

d_call: -
clone_size: -
v_call: TRBV7-3
j_call: TRBJ2-3
cdr3_aa: CASSLRRAQDTQYF
cdr3_nt: TGTGCCAGCAGCTTAAGGAGAGCTCAGGATACGCAGTATTTT

d_call: -
clone_size: -
v_call: TRBV9
j_call: TRBJ1-3
cdr3_aa: CASSLNSGNTIYF
cdr3_nt: TGTGCCAGCAGCCTGAACTCTGGAAACACCATATATTTT

d_call: TRBD1
clone_size: few
v_call: TRBV4-1
j_call: TRBJ1-4
cdr3_aa: CASSQDQQGATNEKLFF
cdr3_nt: TGCGCCAGCAGCCAAGATCAACAGGGGGCAACTAATGAAAAACTGTTTTTT

d_call: -
clone_size: few
v_call: TRBV7-3
j_call: TRBJ1-2
cdr3_aa: CASSWDGGRGYTF
cdr3_nt: TGTGCCAGCAGTTGGGACGGCGGACGAGGCTACACCTTC